Listed below are T cell receptor beta chains from one sample, sequenced in a study of T cell responses to AZD1222 COVID-19 vaccine. Sequenced by immunoSEQ multiplex PCR; TCRdb stores in-frame clones only, minus some. The sample lists around 110,000 clones; 80% to 90% were seen once. Sequencing was performed on peripheral blood, taken on day 0 of AZD1222 vaccination. The receptors originated from an adult in good health. Both conserved end residues are trimmed from each CDR3.

v_gene	j_gene	CDR3aa
TRBV7-2	TRBJ2-3	ASSSVGGALTSGPDTQY
TRBV4-3	TRBJ1-4	ASSQERRGPNEKLF
TRBV4-2	TRBJ1-1	ASSPSVTEAF
TRBV4-3	TRBJ2-7	ASSHRTGGTYEQY
TRBV24-1	TRBJ2-2	ATGQGKNTGELF
TRBV18	TRBJ2-7	ASSPAQGNYEQY
TRBV10-3	TRBJ1-4	AIRGDSAGEKLF
TRBV27	TRBJ2-1	ASSLLLAGGGSSYNEQF
TRBV28	TRBJ1-3	ASSMRTGGFGNTIY
TRBV24-1	TRBJ2-1	ATSDRTSSYNEQF
TRBV5-4	TRBJ1-1	ASSRPGTDLNTEAF
TRBV10-2	TRBJ1-2	ASSGGLQGALGYGYT
TRBV7-2	TRBJ2-7	ASSKDRSYEQY
TRBV14	TRBJ1-1	ASSQVHSAIATEAF
TRBV5-5	TRBJ1-1	ASSPQGGNTEAF
TRBV15	TRBJ1-1	ATSRDPMNTEAF